Listed below are T cell receptor beta chains from one sample, sequenced in a study of T cell repertoires in cytomegalovirus infection. One entry per CDR3 protein results from TCRdb running MiXCR on the reads. Altogether 630,000 or so distinct CDR3 sequences are present, around 24% being singletons, with the ten largest covering roughly 8%. Sequencing used CD8+ T cells from PBMCs. These receptors came from a human donor in good health (CMV status not recorded). Some clones in this sample may be carry-over from other donors' samples. Both conserved end residues are part of each CDR3. The order of the fields is CDR3 DNA, CDR3 protein, V gene, J gene, clone size, D gene. A D gene is named only where the DNA matches it firmly. Size values are once, few and many counts, or a class for expanded clones, and some rows have none.

TGTGCCAGCAGTGAAGGTGGGCTCGGCACCGGGGAGCTGTTTTTT	CASSEGGLGTGELFF	TRBV2	TRBJ2-2	-	-
TGTGCCAGCAGCTTATGGCTAGCGTCGGGGAATGAGCAGTTCTTC	CASSLWLASGNEQFF	TRBV7-8	TRBJ2-1	many	-
TGTGCCACCAGCAGAGATAGGGCCTTCGCCCAGCCCCAGCATTTT	CATSRDRAFAQPQHF	TRBV15	TRBJ1-5	-	-
TGCAGCGTTGTGGGGTCCTACAATGAGCAGTTCTTC	CSVVGSYNEQFF	TRBV29-1	TRBJ2-1	-	-
TGTGCCAGCAGCTTAGTGGTTCATGGGGACAATGAGCAGTTCTTC	CASSLVVHGDNEQFF	TRBV7-6	TRBJ2-1	many	-
TGTGCCAGCAGCTTAACGCAGGGGGCGAGGGAGACCCAGTACTTC	CASSLTQGARETQYF	TRBV7-2	TRBJ2-5	many	TRBD1
TGCAGCGTTGCTCTAGTCCCCTCCTACAATGAGCAGTTCTTC	CSVALVPSYNEQFF	TRBV29-1	TRBJ2-1	few	-
TGTGCCAGCAGCTTATCAGCCGTCCATATCGATGGCTACACCTTC	CASSLSAVHIDGYTF	TRBV7-9	TRBJ1-2	few	-
TGTGCCAGCAGTTACCCCAGGGGGGGGTCAGCTAGCACAGATACGCAGTATTTT	CASSYPRGGSASTDTQYF	TRBV28	TRBJ2-3	-	-
TGTGCCAGCAGTCCGACCGGGACAGGGATGAATGAGCAGTTCTTC	CASSPTGTGMNEQFF	TRBV6-5	TRBJ2-1	-	TRBD1
TGTGCCAGCAGCCCACCGGGGGGCGGAGAGCAGTTCTTC	CASSPPGGGEQFF	TRBV7-2	TRBJ2-1	many	-
TGTGCCAGCAGGGCCCTCCCACGGGGGGAACCCCAGCATTTT	CASRALPRGEPQHF	TRBV2	TRBJ1-5	-	-
TGTGCCAGCAGCCCTGCAGTACGAGAGACCCAGTACTTC	CASSPAVRETQYF	TRBV7-2	TRBJ2-5	-	-
TGTGCCAGCAGTTACGTAGGGGCAGATACGCAGTATTTT	CASSYVGADTQYF	TRBV6-2/TRBV6-3	TRBJ2-3	many	-
TGTGCCAGCAGCCCGGGACAGACCTACACTGAAGCTTTCTTT	CASSPGQTYTEAFF	TRBV7-3	TRBJ1-1	many	TRBD1
TGCAGTGGCCTCCAGGGCGGCTTAAAGACCCAGTACTTC	CSGLQGGLKTQYF	TRBV29-1	TRBJ2-5	-	-